The source of this T cell receptor beta chain is a study of blood T cell repertoires in COVID-19. Study background: Sources were T cells, B-cell-depleted T cells, or PBMCs; the material itself was cDNA or gDNA.

Per the original methods: Amplifying reference gene primers gave estimates of nucleated cell counts. The repertoire was sequenced with immunoSEQ multiplex PCR; TCRdb's copy has only in-frame clones and lacks some. The DNA was the basis for D and trimming; V, J and clone size are from that table. The repertoire includes 200,000 or so clones, roughly 81% of them detected once, and 5.1% sits in the top ten. CDR3 length equals 15 residues. V lost 0 bases to trimming and J lost 3 bases; unmatched junction nucleotides: 5. From germline, CDR1 is MNHEY and CDR2 SVGAGI. V and J are TRBV6-5 and TRBJ2-7; 7 bases map to TRBD1. Material for sequencing was peripheral blood. This TCR derives from a woman in her 70s with active or convalescent COVID-19. The CDR3 region has the DNA TGTGCCAGCAGTTACTCCGGGACAGCAAACTACGAGCAGTACTTC. Its protein is CASSYSGTANYEQYF.